The 13 T cell receptor beta chains listed next were all sequenced from one sample in a study of vaccination and CD4 T cells after COVID-19 (dated 2022 in TCRdb). These TCRs are of unknown antigen specificity. Library generation was performed with PCR. Data came from an Illumina iSeq 100. At the Johns Hopkins FTIC core, DNA from the cultured CD4+ T cells underwent TCR sequencing with the Oncomine TCR Beta short-read assay. The public reads were quality trimmed at Q25 with fastp and then assembled into clones with MiXCR by TCRdb, keeping productive beta chains. One record per CDR3 amino acid sequence lists the most common genes and DNA. The sample table lists a few thousand distinct CDR3 sequences, under 50% of them with a count of one. The top ten clones comprise approximately 18% of the sample. What the treatment or condition label conveys for this sample: roughly 10-day PBMC culture with coronavirus spike peptide pools or control peptides (ViraFEST assay).

Sequencing was done on a sample of CD4+ T cells from blood, cultured in vitro. Every receptor here comes from a human donor who had recovered from COVID-19.

This clonotype occurred once. The rearrangement joins TRBV12-3 or TRBV12-4 to TRBJ2-7, with 10 bases fitting TRBD1. The CDR3 length is 16 residues. V dropped 5 bases and J dropped 0; count of bases not matched to a gene: 7. In nucleotides, the CDR3 is TGTGCCAGCAGTGACCGGGACAGGGGTAACTCCTACGAGCAGTACTTC. It yields the protein CASSDRDRGNSYEQYF.

V is TRBV10-3 and J is TRBJ1-1; 7 bases agree with TRBD1. The V gene end was trimmed by 2 bases and the J gene end by 4 bases; junction bases not matched to a gene: 16. The CDR3 length is 18 residues. The germline CDR1 and CDR2 sequences are ENHRY and SYGVKD. CDR3 amino acids: CAISEDRTGTRGGTEAFF. In nucleotides, the CDR3 is TGTGCCATCAGTGAGGATAGGACAGGTACGCGGGGGGGCACTGAAGCTTTCTTT.

This clonotype was seen more than once but under ten times. J is TRBJ1-1 and V is TRBV28, with D possibly TRBD1 on 6 matching bases. The V end lost 5 bases, the J end lost 4 bases, and 23 bases lay between the germline ends. The CDR3 contains 17 residues. Germline CDR1 reads MDHEN; CDR2 reads SYDVKM. The CDR3 sequence: CASSPIPLTGSGTEAFF. As DNA, the CDR3 is TGTGCCAGCAGTCCTATCCCTTTAACAGGGTCGGGCACTGAAGCTTTCTTT.

The genes are TRBV6-1 and TRBJ1-2; 9 bases are shared with TRBD1. Germline V CDR1 and CDR2: MNHNS, SASEGT. CDR3 length: 14 amino acids. V lost 5 bases, J lost 8 bases, and 9 bases stayed unmatched. This chain's CDR3 is CASSQGQGLGGYTF. The CDR3 region has the DNA TGTGCCAGCAGTCAAGGACAGGGGTTAGGGGGCTACACCTTC.

The J gene is TRBJ2-2, the V gene TRBV27; maybe TRBD1 (7 bases). The CDR3 extends over 15 amino acids. Germline CDR1 and CDR2: MNHEY and SMNVEV (reference sequence). The V end lost 4 bases, the J end lost 3 bases, and 12 bases lay between the germline ends. The CDR3 nucleotides read TGTGCCAGCAGTTGGCGGGACAGATACACCGGGGAGCTGTTTTTT. Its translation: CASSWRDRYTGELFF.

The chain uses TRBV25-1 and TRBJ2-7; TRBD2 matches 12 bases. V dropped 3 bases and J dropped 5; count of bases not matched to a gene: 11. The CDR3 length is 17 residues. Germline CDR1 MGHDK, CDR2 SYGVNS. The CDR3 protein is CASSDGLAGPSRHEQYF. The CDR3 DNA is TGTGCCAGCAGTGACGGACTAGCGGGACCGAGCCGCCACGAGCAGTACTTC.

J is TRBJ2-7 and V is TRBV6-1, with TRBD2 identical over 7 bases. Germline V gives CDR1 MNHNS, CDR2 SASEGT. The J segment lost 3 bases and the V segment lost 8 bases, leaving 10 bases of the junction unmatched. This CDR3 contains 14 residues. CDR3 protein: CASRPSGANYEQYF. The CDR3 DNA follows: TGTGCCAGCCGACCGAGCGGGGCAAACTACGAGCAGTACTTC.

V usage is TRBV6-5 and J usage is TRBJ1-6; D gene ambiguous. From germline, CDR1 is MNHEY and CDR2 SVGAGI. The CDR3 is made up of 15 amino acids. V was shortened by 0 bases and J by 4 bases, with 7 bases between the two germline ends. For the CDR3, the DNA is TGTGCCAGCAGTTACTCCTACAGTTATAATTCACCCCTCCACTTT. Residues: CASSYSYSYNSPLHF.

The J gene is TRBJ1-6, the V gene TRBV15; unclear D gene. Trimming took 5 bases from V and 6 from J, leaving 11 bases between them. The CDR3 length is 14 residues. CDR1 is LNHNV, CDR2 YYDKDF, per germline (reference sequence). The CDR3 reads CATSPIKLNSPLHF. As DNA, the CDR3 is TGTGCCACCAGCCCGATAAAACTTAATTCACCCCTCCACTTT.

The rearrangement uses TRBV28 and TRBJ1-2, with 9 bases that match TRBD1. CDR3 size: 14 residues. Germline V CDR1 and CDR2: MDHEN, SYDVKM. The ends lost 6 bases at V and 3 bases at J; junction bases unmatched: 5. The CDR3 loop is CASRGTGRDYGYTF. For the CDR3, the DNA is TGTGCCAGCAGGGGGACAGGGAGGGACTATGGCTACACCTTC.

In DNA form, the CDR3 reads TGTGCCAGCAGCCTACGGGAGCAAGAGACCCAGTACTTC. It yields the protein CASSLREQETQYF. V is TRBV28 and J is TRBJ2-5; a weak D match, TRBD2 (6 bases). The CDR3 runs to 13 residues. CDR1 MDHEN and CDR2 SYDVKM come from the germline V gene. The ends were cut back, 6 bases at V and 2 bases at J, with 10 bases in the middle.

The chain joins TRBV7-9 to TRBJ2-3; TRBD1 aligns across 7 bases. This CDR3 has 17 amino acids. Germline CDR1 and CDR2: SEHNR and FQNEAQ (reference sequence). Unmatched junction bases numbered 12, after V lost 5 bases and J lost 1 base. CDR3: CASSLTGAPSGTDTQYF. In DNA form, the CDR3 reads TGTGCCAGCAGCCTTACAGGGGCCCCTAGTGGCACAGATACGCAGTATTTT.

The rearrangement links TRBV11-2 to TRBJ2-5; D possibly corresponds to TRBD2 (5 bases). The CDR3 sequence is 15 residues long. Trimming took 5 bases from V and 5 from J, leaving 18 bases between them. Germline V gives CDR1 SGHAT, CDR2 FQNNGV. CDR3 region: CASSLTSRVEETQYF. Written as DNA, the CDR3 is TGTGCCAGCAGCCTAACCTCGAGGGTTGAGGAGACCCAGTACTTC.